A single sample gave rise to the 29 T cell receptor beta chains below, sequenced in a study of T cells in Graves' hyperthyroidism and ophthalmopathy. The TCR beta CDR3 regions underwent amplification using RNA transcripts as the source. The TCR CDR3 was amplified in a first-round RT-PCR using the HTBI primer set. TCRdb reanalysed the multiplex PCR reads using MiXCR and keeps one entry per CDR3 protein. The sample contains 450,000 to 700,000 distinct CDR3 sequences, around 46% of which appear only once. Sequencing was done on a sample of peripheral blood or thyroid tissue (not recorded which). These receptors were taken from an adult woman with Graves' disease, either hyperthyroidism or ophthalmopathy (not recorded which).

On this clonotype: A much larger clone lies a single base off, so this may be a read error. The chain has TRBV4-1 and TRBJ1-2; D is possibly TRBD1 (5 bases). Per germline, CDR1 MGHRA and CDR2 YSYEKL. This CDR3 spans 15 amino acids. The CDR3 DNA is TGCGCCATCAGCCAAGATCTCACAGGCTACTATGGCTACACCTTC. Its translation: CAISQDLTGYYGYTF.

This clonotype showed up many times. The chain combines TRBV20-1 with TRBJ1-1; D is unresolved. Trimming left V 4 bases short and J 4 bases short, with 13 bases between. Germline-derived CDR1 and CDR2 are DFQATT and SNEGSKA (reference sequence). CDR3 length: 13 amino acids. In DNA form, the CDR3 reads TGCAGTGCTAAGGGAACCGTTGGCACTGAAGCTTTCTTT. This translates into CSAKGTVGTEAFF.

On this clonotype: Because it lacks the conserved phenylalanine or tryptophan at the end, this CDR3 is likely a read error. It is unclear where the CDR3 begins or ends on the DNA, so no DNA is shown, and the CDR3 is as TCRdb lists it. V and J are TRBV2 and TRBJ2-5; no check of the table's D call, TRBD1, against the DNA was made. Looked up from germline, CDR1 is SNHLY and CDR2 is FYNNEI. The CDR3 is 8 amino acids in total, end residues counted. CDR3 residues: CAGGEGYY.

The chain's CDR3 is CACRTSGTNEQFF. The DNA for the CDR3 is TGTGCCTGCCGGACTAGCGGGACCAATGAGCAGTTCTTC. The chain uses TRBV2 and TRBJ2-1, with 12 nucleotides matching TRBD2. There are 13 residues in the CDR3. Germline lookup yields CDR1 SNHLY and CDR2 FYNNEI. J gave up 6 bases and V 11 bases, and 5 bases lay outside the gene matches.

This chain connects TRBV20-1 to TRBJ1-4; 7 bases match TRBD1. The CDR3 sequence is 14 residues long. Per germline, CDR1 DFQATT and CDR2 SNEGSKA (reference sequence). Germline trimming cut 7 bases from V and 4 bases from J; bases unmatched to any gene: 9. The DNA of the CDR3 is TGCAGTGTCCCTGGGCAGGGGGATAATGAAAAACTGTTTTTT. As protein: CSVPGQGDNEKLFF.

The chain couples TRBV2 to TRBJ2-3; no reliable D call. This CDR3 spans 14 amino acids. CDR1 is SNHLY, CDR2 FYNNEI, per germline. The V and J ends lost 6 bases and 4 bases respectively, with 14 bases between them. The CDR3 region has the DNA TGTGCCAGCAGGGGATTGTCAAGGGCAGATACGCAGTATTTT. Translated, it gives CASRGLSRADTQYF.

This chain links TRBV25-1 with TRBJ2-7; 11 bases match TRBD2. Germline V gene sequence: CDR1 MGHDK, CDR2 SYGVNS. There are 18 residues in the CDR3. The junction had 14 bases not matched to a gene; V was cut back by 4 bases and J by 3 bases. CDR3 in DNA: TGTGCCAGCAGTGGAGAAGGTTGGGTAGCGGGAGGGGTCTACGAGCAGTACTTC. Translation gives CASSGEGWVAGGVYEQYF.

In its sample, this clonotype was seen many times. The rearrangement uses TRBV13 and TRBJ1-2; 8 bases line up with TRBD1. The CDR3 extends over 13 amino acids. In germline, CDR1 is PRHDT, CDR2 FYEKMQ (reference sequence). Trimming at V came to 6 bases and at J to 7 bases, leaving 7 bases not matched to a gene. The CDR3 sequence is CASSRTGLFGYTF. CDR3 coding DNA: TGTGCCAGCAGTCGGACAGGGTTGTTTGGCTACACCTTC.

The chain is built from TRBV9 and TRBJ1-1; D ambiguous. The CDR3 covers 16 residues. The ends were cut back, 4 bases at V and 1 base at J, with 17 bases in the middle. Germline V gene data show CDR1 as SGDLS and CDR2 as YYNGEE. CDR3 DNA: TGTGCCAGCAGCCGCCGAGCCGGTGCATCGAACACTGAAGCTTTCTTT. Its translation is CASSRRAGASNTEAFF. The full variable domain, with the rest looked up from reference TRBV9 and TRBJ1-1, is DSGVTQTPKHLITATGQRVTLRCSPRSGDLSVYWYQQSLDQGLQFLIQYYNGEERAKGNILERFSAQQFPDLHSELNLSSLELGDSALYFCASSRRAGASNTEAFFGQGTRLTVV.

CDR3: CATSGTWILTSEKLFF. In DNA form, the CDR3 reads TGTGCCACCAGCGGAACGTGGATCCTTACCAGCGAAAAACTGTTTTTT. The chain combines TRBV15 with TRBJ1-4; D is ambiguous. V lost 5 bases and J 8 bases, leaving 21 bases between the germline ends. Germline loops: CDR1 LNHNV, CDR2 YYDKDF (reference sequence). The CDR3 totals 16 residues.

In the case of this clonotype: Compared with germline, one end of the junction differs, possibly owing to a read error. The J gene is TRBJ1-2, the V gene TRBV10-2; D is unclear. The CDR3 is made up of 14 amino acids. Per the germline V gene, CDR1 is WSHSY and CDR2 is SAAADI. The CDR3 sequence is CASSLGIDPGGYTF. CDR3 bases: TGTGCCAGCAGTTTAGGGATTGATCCGGGTGGCTACACCTTC.

The rearrangement joins TRBV7-3 to TRBJ2-3; 10 bases agree with TRBD2. The CDR3 totals 17 residues. J lost 4 bases, V lost 4 bases, and 11 bases had no gene match. CDR1 SGHTA and CDR2 FQGTGA come from the germline V gene. Written as DNA, the CDR3 is TGTGCCAGCAGCTCCGCCGGAGGGAGCGGGAGGGCAGATACGCAGTATTTT. It translates to CASSSAGGSGRADTQYF.

Only a few counts were recorded for this clonotype. At one end, the junction sequence differs from germline, possibly due to a read error. The chain has TRBV10-2 and TRBJ1-1; unclear D gene. The CDR3 covers 11 residues. Looked up from germline, CDR1 is WSHSY and CDR2 is SAAADI. The CDR3 protein is CASRGDGIGVF. CDR3 DNA: TGCGCCAGCAGAGGAGACGGGATCGGGGTCTTT.

This clonotype came up many times. The chain employs TRBV6-5 and TRBJ1-2; D is undetermined. Per germline, CDR1 MNHEY and CDR2 SVGAGI. The germline V and J ends were trimmed by 9 bases and 6 bases, with 11 bases remaining between them. The CDR3 has 11 amino acids. CDR3 nucleotides: TGTGCCAGTGGCCGGGCGGATGGCTACACCTTC. This gives the protein CASGRADGYTF.

This clonotype was observed many times. The rearrangement links TRBV6-1 to TRBJ1-2; the D gene is possibly TRBD1 (6 bases). The V gene's germline CDR1 is MNHNS and CDR2 SASEGT. The CDR3 has 12 residues. V dropped 11 bases and J dropped 1 base, with 11 bases sitting between them. CDR3 nucleotide sequence: TGTGCCGGTATGGACAGTAACTATGGCTACACCTTC. As protein: CAGMDSNYGYTF.

For this clonotype: A much larger clone lies one base from this, so it may be a read error. Given the absence of the conserved phenylalanine or tryptophan at the CDR3 end, a read error is likely. This rearrangement joins TRBV3-1 to TRBJ1-1; D uncertain. In germline, CDR1 is LGHDT, CDR2 YNNKEL (reference sequence). V lost 4 bases, J lost 1 base, and 10 bases lay in between. CDR3 size: 14 residues. The DNA of the CDR3 is TGTGCCAGCAGCCCTCGTAGAGCGAACACTGAAGCTTTCCTT. This codes for CASSPRRANTEAFL.

The V call is TRBV9, the J call TRBJ1-5; D is unresolved. Trimming stripped 3 bases from V and 5 bases from J, with 12 bases between. Germline lookup yields CDR1 SGDLS and CDR2 YYNGEE. The length of the CDR3 is 14 residues. DNA of the CDR3: TGTGCCAGCAGCGGATCCCCACGAGATCAGCCCCAGCATTTT. This gives the protein CASSGSPRDQPQHF.

This clonotype was seen ten or more times. The chain uses TRBV14 and TRBJ2-7, with 10 bases identical to TRBD2. CDR1 is SGHDN, CDR2 FVKESK, per germline. The CDR3 extends over 14 amino acids. Trimming took 5 bases from V and 6 from J; bases not matched to a gene: 7. The CDR3 region has the DNA TGTGCCAGCAGCAATAGCGGGAGGAGGCTCGAGCAGTACTTC. Amino acids: CASSNSGRRLEQYF.

The chain uses TRBV5-1 and TRBJ1-2; possible D gene TRBD1, 5 bases. The CDR3 loop spans 17 amino acids. V lost 5 bases and J lost 1, with 21 bases in between. Germline values: CDR1 SGHRS, CDR2 YFSETQ. DNA for the CDR3: TGCGCCAGCAGTGCTAGGCCCACGGGGGTAGTTAACTATGGCTACACCTTC. Amino acid sequence: CASSARPTGVVNYGYTF.

As regards this clonotype: This CDR3 is missing its conserved last phenylalanine or tryptophan, likely due to a read error. The DNA is left out, because the CDR3 cannot be placed on it with certainty; the CDR3 is given as TCRdb lists it. This sequence joins TRBV7-9 and TRBJ2-5; the D call of TRBD2 is as the table states it, not checked on the DNA. The CDR3 numbers 17 amino acids, ends counted. In germline, CDR1 is SEHNR, CDR2 FQNEAQ (reference sequence). The CDR3 region is CASSTRKRVDYGYTFGS.

V is TRBV7-3 and J is TRBJ1-4; 7 bases fit TRBD1. The CDR3 has 17 residues. CDR1 is SGHTA, CDR2 FQGTGA, per germline. V shed 2 bases and J 8 bases; nucleotides not matched to a gene: 14. CDR3 in amino acids: CASSLPAYDRVGEKLFF. In DNA, the CDR3 is TGTGCCAGCAGCTTACCCGCCTACGACAGGGTGGGAGAAAAACTGTTTTTT. Complete variable domain (other parts from reference TRBV7-3 and TRBJ1-4): GAGVSQTPSNKVTEKGKYVELRCDPISGHTALYWYRQSLGQGPEFLIYFQGTGAADDSGLPNDRFFAVRPEGSVSTLKIQRTERGDSAVYLCASSLPAYDRVGEKLFFGSGTQLSVL.

Many counts were recorded for this clonotype. This chain links TRBV4-2 with TRBJ1-1; no clear D gene. V was clipped by 4 bases and J by 4 bases, with 16 bases between them. CDR1 and CDR2 from the germline V gene are LGHNA and YNFKEQ. This CDR3 is built from 15 residues. CDR3 residues: CASSRNQAMGTEAFF. The DNA for the CDR3 is TGTGCCAGCAGCCGAAATCAGGCTATGGGCACTGAAGCTTTCTTT.

This clonotype showed up many times. This chain connects TRBV5-8 to TRBJ2-5, with TRBD1 matching 8 bases. Germline values: CDR1 SGHTS, CDR2 YDEGEE. This CDR3 has 14 residues. V dropped 1 base and J dropped 4; count of bases not matched to a gene: 3. CDR3 residues: CASSLTTGGETQYF. The CDR3 DNA is TGTGCCAGCAGCTTGACCACAGGGGGAGAGACCCAGTACTTC.

The J gene is TRBJ1-2, the V gene TRBV12-3 or TRBV12-4; weak D call: TRBD1 (5 bases). Trimming took 1 base from V and 4 from J, leaving 10 bases between them. This CDR3 has 14 amino acids. Here the CDR3 reads CASSLGGEGYGYTF. For the CDR3, the DNA is TGTGCCAGCAGTTTAGGGGGGGAGGGCTATGGCTACACCTTC.

This clonotype was counted many times. The gene calls are TRBV28 and TRBJ1-6; possible D gene TRBD1, 5 bases. The germline V gene encodes CDR1 MDHEN and CDR2 SYDVKM. The CDR3 is 12 amino acids. The germline V and J ends were trimmed by 10 bases and 7 bases, with 11 bases remaining between them. CDR3 region: CATRQSNSPLHF. The CDR3 DNA is TGTGCCACCCGACAGAGCAATTCACCCCTCCACTTT.

This clonotype showed up many times. The rearrangement joins TRBV20-1 to TRBJ2-6; the match to TRBD2 covers 13 bases. J lost 0 bases, V lost 5 bases, and 1 base had no gene match. Germline CDR1 DFQATT, CDR2 SNEGSKA (reference sequence). There are 16 residues in the CDR3. CDR3 coding DNA: TGCAGTGCTCGGACTAGCGGGAGCTCTGGGGCCAACGTCCTGACTTTC. This sequence encodes CSARTSGSSGANVLTF.

The V gene is TRBV20-1, the J gene TRBJ2-5; 7 bases match TRBD1. The CDR3 consists of 16 residues. The germline CDR1 and CDR2 sequences are DFQATT and SNEGSKA (reference sequence). Germline trimming cut 6 bases from V and 0 bases from J; bases unmatched to any gene: 13. The CDR3 DNA reads as TGCAGTGCCATAAAGGGACAGAGCCAGTACCAAGAGACCCAGTACTTC. Translation: CSAIKGQSQYQETQYF.

This clonotype appeared many times. The CDR3 sequence is CASKPTRGRNEKLFF. CDR3 nucleotide sequence: TGTGCCAGCAAGCCGACCCGGGGCCGTAATGAAAAACTGTTTTTT. This chain joins TRBV6-5 and TRBJ1-4, with D maybe TRBD1 (5 bases). CDR1 MNHEY and CDR2 SVGAGI come from the germline V gene. The CDR3 extends over 15 amino acids. The germline V and J ends were trimmed by 7 bases and 4 bases, with 16 bases remaining between them.

This clonotype appeared many times. This chain connects TRBV7-9 to TRBJ1-4, with 7 bases matching TRBD1. J was trimmed by 11 bases and V by 3 bases; bases with no gene match: 21. The length of the CDR3 is 18 residues. The V gene's germline CDR1 is SEHNR and CDR2 FQNEAQ (reference sequence). The CDR3 DNA reads as TGTGCCAGCAGCTTTTGGGGGGACAGAACTAAGTTCTCGGGGAAACTGTTTTTT. Encoded protein: CASSFWGDRTKFSGKLFF.